The rows below give T cell receptor beta chains drawn from one sample of a study of blood T cells in healthy people across ages. TCRdb recomputed calls from the 5' RACE reads with MiXCR, one row per CDR3 protein. The sample comprises about 510,000 distinct CDR3 sequences, around a quarter of which are singletons, and over 3.5% rests with the top ten. The same data also went into a second study, on T cells of mothers and their children.

Material: blood. These receptors originate from a boy between 2 and 10 years old in good health. Both conserved end residues are part of each CDR3. D genes are given only for firm matches. Only some rows state a clone size, as once, few, many or a class for expanded clones.

D gene	clone size	V gene	J gene	CDR3 protein	CDR3 DNA
-	few	TRBV6-1	TRBJ2-2	CASHRENTGELFF	TGTGCCAGCCACAGGGAAAACACCGGGGAGCTGTTTTTT
TRBD2	-	TRBV12-3/TRBV12-4	TRBJ2-1	CASRPRLAGGLYNEQFF	TGTGCCAGCAGGCCGAGACTAGCGGGGGGGCTCTACAATGAGCAGTTCTTC
TRBD2	few	TRBV4-3	TRBJ2-1	CASSQYKAGGPYNEQFF	TGCGCCAGCAGCCAATACAAAGCGGGAGGGCCCTACAATGAGCAGTTCTTC
-	-	TRBV7-9	TRBJ1-4	CASKNPTNEKLFF	TGTGCCAGCAAAAACCCCACTAATGAAAAACTGTTTTTT
TRBD1	-	TRBV27	TRBJ2-5	CASSRRKGGTETQYF	TGTGCCAGCAGTAGAAGGAAAGGGGGCACGGAGACCCAGTACTTC
TRBD2	-	TRBV20-1	TRBJ2-3	CSATRTSGSTDTQYF	TGCAGTGCTACTAGGACTAGCGGAAGCACAGATACGCAGTATTTT
TRBD1	-	TRBV5-1	TRBJ2-2	CASSSNSQGAVTGELFF	TGCGCCAGCAGCTCCAACTCTCAGGGGGCCGTCACCGGGGAGCTGTTTTTT
-	many	TRBV7-4	TRBJ1-2	CASSSLAPDARRGYGYTF	TGTGCCAGCAGCTCATTAGCCCCGGACGCCCGGAGAGGCTATGGCTACACCTTC
-	once	TRBV3-1	TRBJ2-6	CASSKVGTGANVLTF	TGTGCCAGCAGCAAAGTAGGGACTGGGGCCAACGTCCTGACTTTC
-	-	TRBV9	TRBJ1-2	CASSVGGVGYTF	TGTGCCAGCAGCGTAGGTGGGGTTGGCTACACCTTC
TRBD1	-	TRBV5-1	TRBJ1-1	CASSEWTGGKTEAFF	TGCGCCAGCAGCGAGTGGACAGGGGGGAAAACTGAAGCTTTCTTT
-	few	TRBV20-1	TRBJ2-3	CSARDRLAQTTKDTQYF	TGCAGTGCTAGAGATCGGCTAGCTCAAACGACCAAAGATACGCAGTATTTT
-	-	TRBV2	TRBJ1-1	CASSGSTEAFF	TGTGCCAGCTCGGGGAGCACTGAAGCTTTCTTT
TRBD1	-	TRBV7-2	TRBJ1-5	CASSRRGGQGVRQPQHF	TGTGCCAGCAGCCGGAGGGGGGGACAGGGAGTCCGTCAGCCCCAGCATTTT
-	-	TRBV7-6	TRBJ2-1	CASSPAVGVEQFF	TGTGCCAGCAGCCCCGCTGTGGGGGTTGAGCAGTTCTTC
-	-	TRBV7-9	TRBJ2-4	CASSPVRLAKNIQYF	TGTGCCAGCAGCCCCGTGAGGCTAGCCAAAAACATTCAGTACTTC
-	few	TRBV4-1	TRBJ1-1	CASSLSGAGEAFF	TGCGCCAGCAGCCTCTCGGGGGCAGGTGAAGCTTTCTTT
TRBD2	few	TRBV4-1	TRBJ2-5	CASSPGQGPAGAQYF	TGCGCCAGCAGCCCAGGGCAAGGCCCAGCGGGGGCCCAGTACTTC
TRBD2	few	TRBV7-7	TRBJ2-2	CASSPSGTNTGELFF	TGTGCCAGCAGCCCTAGCGGGACCAACACCGGGGAGCTGTTTTTT
TRBD1	-	TRBV19	TRBJ2-5	CASLTGTGEETQYF	TGTGCCAGTTTAACCGGGACAGGGGAAGAGACCCAGTACTTC
TRBD1	-	TRBV10-2	TRBJ1-2	CASSDKGTGEVYTF	TGCGCCAGCAGTGATAAGGGGACAGGGGAGGTCTACACCTTC
-	-	TRBV20-1	TRBJ1-1	CSARSAGANTEAFF	TGCAGTGCTAGATCGGCAGGGGCCAACACTGAAGCTTTCTTT
-	-	TRBV5-1	TRBJ2-5	CASSLSRQRETQYF	TGCGCCAGCAGCTTGTCGAGACAGCGAGAGACCCAGTACTTC
-	-	TRBV6-1	TRBJ2-7	CASSNGGRDEQYF	TGTGCCAGCAGTAATGGGGGCAGGGACGAGCAGTACTTC
-	-	TRBV2	TRBJ2-3	CASSGKWEDTQYF	TGTGCCAGCAGTGGAAAATGGGAAGATACGCAGTATTTT
TRBD2	few	TRBV13	TRBJ2-5	CASRVAGEEETQYF	TGTGCCAGCAGGGTAGCGGGAGAGGAAGAGACCCAGTACTTC
-	few	TRBV20-1	TRBJ1-4	CSARQGDVGLFF	TGCAGTGCTAGACAGGGCGATGTCGGTCTGTTTTTT
TRBD1	once	TRBV4-3	TRBJ2-7	CASSQGRQGIYEQYF	TGCGCCAGCAGCCAAGGTCGACAGGGAATCTACGAGCAGTACTTC
-	few	TRBV2	TRBJ1-4	CASSTRQGTSREKLFF	TGTGCCAGCAGTACTCGGCAGGGGACATCAAGGGAAAAACTGTTTTTT
-	-	TRBV15	TRBJ1-6	CATSPRAQLAPLHF	TGTGCCACCAGCCCCCGGGCTCAACTCGCGCCCCTCCACTTT
TRBD2	-	TRBV19	TRBJ2-3	CASSHTSGGIQDTQYF	TGTGCCAGTAGTCATACTAGCGGGGGCATTCAAGATACGCAGTATTTT
-	few	TRBV6-6	TRBJ2-7	CASENRKVYEQYF	TGTGCCAGCGAAAACAGGAAAGTCTACGAGCAGTACTTC
-	-	TRBV24-1	TRBJ2-1	CATSDQVPGLHNKRNVTEQFF	TGTGCCACCAGTGACCAAGTGCCGGGACTCCATAACAAGCGAAATGTAACGGAGCAGTTCTTC
-	-	TRBV11-2	TRBJ2-1	CASSLTPDHSYNEQFF	TGTGCCAGCAGCCTCACTCCGGACCACTCCTACAATGAGCAGTTCTTC
TRBD1	few	TRBV7-2	TRBJ1-2	CASSLAGTVLNYGYTF	TGTGCCAGCAGCTTAGCGGGGACAGTACTTAACTATGGCTACACCTTC
-	-	TRBV21-1	TRBJ1-2	CASSRGGAGGVPSYGYTF	TGTGCCAGCAGCAGAGGGGGGGCAGGGGGCGTCCCTTCCTATGGCTACACCTTC
-	once	TRBV29-1	TRBJ2-5	CSVEDLRRAEPQETQYF	TGCAGCGTTGAAGATCTTCGGCGAGCGGAGCCCCAAGAGACCCAGTACTTC
-	-	TRBV7-6	TRBJ1-2	CASSPKDSNYGYTF	TGTGCCAGCAGCCCAAAGGACAGTAACTATGGCTACACCTTC
-	-	TRBV20-1	TRBJ2-7	CSAQGGSFDEQYF	TGCAGTGCCCAGGGGGGGAGCTTCGACGAGCAGTACTTC
-	few	TRBV7-9	TRBJ2-7	CASSLKGGLNEQYF	TGTGCCAGCAGCTTAAAAGGCGGACTTAACGAGCAGTACTTC
-	-	TRBV29-1	TRBJ1-1	CSVTRTEAFF	TGCAGCGTTACCAGGACTGAAGCTTTCTTT
-	-	TRBV3-1	TRBJ1-2	CASSQKTGTNYGYTF	TGTGCCAGCAGCCAAAAAACCGGGACTAACTATGGCTACACCTTC
-	-	TRBV9	TRBJ2-1	CASGSSVGGRQFF	TGTGCCAGCGGGTCTAGCGTCGGGGGACGGCAGTTCTTC
-	-	TRBV7-6	TRBJ2-7	CASSDVPYEQYF	TGTGCCAGCAGCGACGTCCCCTACGAGCAGTACTTC
TRBD2	-	TRBV25-1	TRBJ2-5	CATQGLAGGPQETQYF	TGTGCCACACAGGGACTAGCGGGAGGACCCCAAGAGACCCAGTACTTC
TRBD2	-	TRBV7-9	TRBJ2-3	CASSRTSNTDTQYF	TGTGCCAGCAGCCGGACTAGCAATACAGATACGCAGTATTTT
-	few	TRBV6-2/TRBV6-3	TRBJ2-7	CASSERARGNEQYF	TGTGCCAGCAGTGAGCGGGCCAGGGGGAACGAGCAGTACTTC
-	-	TRBV2	TRBJ1-4	CASSDPRINEKLFF	TGTGCCAGCAGTGACCCACGGATTAATGAAAAACTGTTTTTT